Following are 32 T cell receptor beta chains from one sample sequenced in a study of cytomegalovirus exposure and HLA in healthy donors. Researchers ran the PCR with 60 Vbeta and 13 Jbeta primers. Clones were read by immunoSEQ multiplex PCR, and TCRdb kept only the in-frame ones, dropping some. The sample holds more than 130,000 clones, 70% to 75% seen once. The material sequenced was PBMCs. The source of these receptors is a human donor in good health.

The chain uses TRBV27 and TRBJ2-5; no definite D call. CDR3 length equals 12 residues. Germline V CDR1 and CDR2: MNHEY, SMNVEV (reference sequence). Between the trimmed V and J ends, which lost 2 bases and 4 bases, there was a span of 5 bases. CDR3: CASSLAGETQYF. The CDR3 DNA reads TGTGCCAGCAGTTTAGCCGGAGAGACCCAGTACTTC.

This chain joins TRBV4-1 and TRBJ2-7, with D hard to call. V was shortened by 0 bases and J by 5 bases, with 5 bases between the two germline ends. CDR1 and CDR2 from the germline V gene are MGHRA and YSYEKL. CDR3 size: 12 residues. In DNA form, the CDR3 reads TGCGCCAGCAGCCAAGATGGGCACGAGCAGTACTTC. It is translated as CASSQDGHEQYF.

The chain links TRBV10-2 to TRBJ2-7; 12 bases line up with TRBD1. The length of the CDR3 is 15 residues. Germline-derived CDR1 and CDR2 are WSHSY and SAAADI. Losses at the gene ends were 0 bases for V and 7 bases for J; bases not matched to a gene: 4. The CDR3 sequence: CASSESGTGGLEQYF. CDR3 bases: TGCGCCAGCAGTGAGTCTGGGACAGGGGGCTTGGAGCAGTACTTC.

The chain uses TRBV4-1 and TRBJ1-2; D is perhaps TRBD1 (5 bases). V gave up 4 bases and J gave up 2 bases, with 14 bases separating them. This CDR3 has 15 amino acids. Germline CDR1 reads MGHRA; CDR2 reads YSYEKL. Here the CDR3 reads CASSPTSGSNYGYTF. CDR3 DNA sequence: TGCGCCAGCAGCCCGACCTCAGGGTCGAACTATGGCTACACCTTC.

The gene calls are TRBV5-6 and TRBJ2-5; D is ambiguous. V was pared by 4 bases and J by 2 bases, with 12 bases between. There are 14 residues in the CDR3. Germline CDR1 SGHDT, CDR2 YYEEEE. CDR3 in amino acids: CASSGTGSQETQYF. The CDR3, as DNA: TGTGCCAGCAGCGGAACCGGGTCTCAAGAGACCCAGTACTTC.

This rearrangement joins TRBV29-1 to TRBJ2-1; no definite D call. The CDR3 runs to 14 residues. Germline loops: CDR1 SQVTM, CDR2 ANQGSEA. V was pared by 2 bases and J by 3 bases, with 11 bases between. This CDR3 is CSVETNSRYNEQFF. The CDR3 bases are TGCAGCGTTGAAACCAATTCGCGCTACAATGAGCAGTTCTTC.

The CDR3 protein is CASGGQGIWYGYTF. The CDR3 coding sequence is TGTGCCAGCGGCGGACAGGGGATATGGTATGGCTACACCTTC. V gene TRBV28 combines with J gene TRBJ1-2; 9 nucleotides line up with TRBD1. Germline V gene lookup returns CDR1 MDHEN and CDR2 SYDVKM. J was trimmed by 5 bases and V by 8 bases; bases with no gene match: 9. This CDR3 comprises 14 residues.

The J gene is TRBJ2-5, the V gene TRBV2; tentatively, D is TRBD2 (7 bases). The J call may not be correct, given that the DNA end is closer to TRBJ2-7. Germline-derived CDR1 and CDR2 are SNHLY and FYNNEI. The CDR3 consists of 14 residues. CDR3 sequence reads: CASRGGPGGHEQYF. The DNA of the CDR3 is TGTGCCAGCAGGGGGGGACCCGGGGGGCACGAGCAGTACTTC.

The V and J genes are TRBV7-9 and TRBJ2-1, with 8 bases that match TRBD2. Germline V gives CDR1 SEHNR, CDR2 FQNEAQ (reference sequence). This CDR3 contains 18 residues. Germline trimming cut 1 base from V and 0 bases from J; bases unmatched to any gene: 8. CDR3 region: CASSLVSREESSYNEQFF. CDR3 DNA: TGTGCCAGCAGCTTAGTTTCGCGGGAGGAGAGCTCCTACAATGAGCAGTTCTTC.

J is TRBJ1-1 and V is TRBV19; 10 nucleotides match TRBD1. With V trimmed by 5 bases and J by 1 base, 7 bases remained unmatched. Germline-derived CDR1 and CDR2 are LNHDA and SQIVND (reference sequence). The CDR3 is 16 residues long. CDR3 DNA sequence: TGTGCCAGTAGTTCCCCGGACAGGGGGTCGAACACTGAAGCTTTCTTT. Amino acids: CASSSPDRGSNTEAFF.

The chain combines TRBV19 with TRBJ1-1; perhaps TRBD1 as D (6 bases). V was pared by 1 base and J by 2 bases, with 14 bases between. Germline V gene data show CDR1 as LNHDA and CDR2 as SQIVND (reference sequence). CDR3 length equals 16 residues. The CDR3 region is CASSIVSAGVNTEAFF. The CDR3 nucleotides read TGTGCCAGTAGTATAGTCTCGGCAGGGGTTAACACTGAAGCTTTCTTT.

This chain links TRBV10-3 with TRBJ1-5; D is unresolved. The CDR3 length is 16 residues. Germline V gene lookup returns CDR1 ENHRY and CDR2 SYGVKD. With 2 bases removed from V and 0 bases from J, the gap between germline ends came to 11 bases. The CDR3 reads CAISEGNGYSNQPQHF. CDR3 sequence (DNA): TGTGCCATCAGTGAGGGAAACGGGTATAGCAATCAGCCCCAGCATTTT.

This chain links TRBV7-3 with TRBJ1-1, with 8 bases fitting TRBD1. The CDR3 is 15 amino acids. Germline assignment: CDR1 SGHTA and CDR2 FQGTGA. After removal of 4 bases from V and 5 bases from J, the junction contained 9 bases not matched to a gene. The CDR3 DNA reads TGTGCCAGCAGCTCCCCCGGACAGGGTAAAACTGAAGCTTTCTTT. Translated, it gives CASSSPGQGKTEAFF.

The chain couples TRBV4-1 to TRBJ2-1; 12 bases fit TRBD2. The CDR3 loop spans 18 amino acids. Looked up from germline, CDR1 is MGHRA and CDR2 is YSYEKL. V gave up 4 bases and J gave up 0 bases; unmatched junction bases: 7. The CDR3 is CASSPRLAGAFSYNEQFF. CDR3 nucleotide sequence: TGCGCCAGCAGCCCCCGACTAGCGGGAGCCTTCTCCTACAATGAGCAGTTCTTC.

The chain carries TRBV21-1 and TRBJ1-2; no check of the table's D call, TRBD1, against the DNA was made. TRBV21-1 represents a pseudogene. This CDR3 region has 16 residues. The CDR3: CASSKVGRGGKYGYTF. CDR3 coding DNA: TGTGCCAGCAGCAAAGTAGGCAGGGGCGGCAAATATGGCTACACCTTC.

V is TRBV6-5 and J is TRBJ1-1; tentatively, D is TRBD1 (5 bases). The CDR3 loop spans 13 amino acids. With 6 bases removed from V and 5 bases from J, the gap between germline ends came to 13 bases. CDR1 is MNHEY and CDR2 is SVGAGI in the germline V gene. The CDR3 nucleotides read TGTGCCAGCAGACCAGGGTTTAGGACTGAAGCTTTCTTT. It encodes CASRPGFRTEAFF.

In this sample, this clone turned up a few times. The rearrangement uses TRBV4-1 and TRBJ1-2, with 9 bases aligning to TRBD1. The length of the CDR3 is 14 residues. V gave up 4 bases and J gave up 7 bases; unmatched junction bases: 7. Germline V lookup: CDR1 MGHRA, CDR2 YSYEKL. CDR3 DNA sequence: TGCGCCAGCAGCCGGGAACAGGGGGCAAGTGGCTACACCTTC. Its protein is CASSREQGASGYTF.

The chain links TRBV7-2 to TRBJ2-7; TRBD1 matches at 8 bases. Trimming cost V 5 bases and J 2 bases; bases outside gene matches: 11. CDR1 is SGHTA and CDR2 is FQGNSA in the germline V gene. This CDR3 is 16 amino acids long. The CDR3 bases are TGTGCCAGCAGCCGGCTGCCCGGGACAGGCGCCTACGAGCAGTACTTC. It specifies CASSRLPGTGAYEQYF.

The chain joins TRBV9 to TRBJ2-3, with D uncertain. Per the germline V gene, CDR1 is SGDLS and CDR2 is YYNGEE. The CDR3 extends over 14 amino acids. V lost 0 bases and J 0 bases, leaving 5 bases between the germline ends. Here the CDR3 reads CASSVGPSTDTQYF. The CDR3, as DNA: TGTGCCAGCAGCGTAGGTCCTAGCACAGATACGCAGTATTTT.

DNA of the CDR3: TGTGCCAGCTCACCAGTTCTAGCGGGGATATCCTACGAGCAGTACTTC. Its translation is CASSPVLAGISYEQYF. The rearrangement links TRBV18 to TRBJ2-7; TRBD2 agrees at 9 bases. Germline trimming cut 2 bases from V and 1 base from J; bases unmatched to any gene: 6. This CDR3 contains 16 residues. Germline V gives CDR1 KGHSH, CDR2 LQKENI.

The chain couples TRBV6-6 to TRBJ2-7; 10 bases are a match to TRBD1. Germline V gene lookup returns CDR1 MNHNY and CDR2 SVGAGI (reference sequence). The CDR3 consists of 16 residues. V lost 0 bases, J lost 0 bases, and 2 bases stayed unmatched. The CDR3 region is CASSYSWTGGSYEQYF. The CDR3 DNA reads as TGTGCCAGCAGTTACTCGTGGACAGGGGGCTCCTACGAGCAGTACTTC.

The J gene is TRBJ2-7, the V gene TRBV6-5; D ambiguous. V lost 6 bases, J lost 1 base, and 10 bases lay in between. CDR1 and CDR2 (germline): MNHEY, SVGAGI. The CDR3 loop spans 13 amino acids. Written as DNA, the CDR3 is TGTGCCAGCAGATGGCGGTCTTCCTACGAGCAGTACTTC. It translates to CASRWRSSYEQYF.

V usage is TRBV29-1 and J usage is TRBJ2-1, with a weak D call TRBD2 (6 bases). The V gene lost 8 bases and the J gene lost 3 bases, with 8 bases spanning the gap. Looked up from germline, CDR1 is SQVTM and CDR2 is ANQGSEA. CDR3 length equals 11 residues. The CDR3 DNA follows: TGCAGCACCGGGGGCTACAATGAGCAGTTCTTC. Translating it yields CSTGGYNEQFF.

J is TRBJ1-5 and V is TRBV30; D gene uncertain. Between the trimmed V and J ends, which lost 0 bases and 1 base, there was a span of 4 bases. There are 13 residues in the CDR3. Per the germline V gene, CDR1 is GTSNPN and CDR2 is SVGIG (reference sequence). The chain's CDR3 is CAWSVQSNQPQHF. The CDR3 DNA sequence: TGTGCCTGGAGTGTACAAAGCAATCAGCCCCAGCATTTT. The variable domain in full, completed from reference TRBV30 and TRBJ1-5, reads SQTIHQWPATLVQPVGSPLSLECTVEGTSNPNLYWYRQAAGRGLQLLFYSVGIGQISSEVPQNLSASRPQDRQFILSSKKLLLSDSGFYLCAWSVQSNQPQHFGDGTRLSIL.

This chain connects TRBV5-4 to TRBJ1-1; tentatively, D is TRBD1 (5 bases). With 2 bases removed from V and 1 base from J, the gap between germline ends came to 18 bases. This CDR3 contains 17 residues. The germline gives CDR1 SGHNT, CDR2 YYREEE (reference sequence). The DNA for the CDR3 is TGTGCCAGCAGCTTAGGGACTCTGGGTATGGGGAACACTGAAGCTTTCTTT. Protein: CASSLGTLGMGNTEAFF.

The rearrangement uses TRBV20-1 and TRBJ1-1, with D possibly being TRBD1 (6 bases). The CDR3 is made up of 11 amino acids. Germline V gene data show CDR1 as DFQATT and CDR2 as SNEGSKA (reference sequence). Trimming removed 7 bases from V and 10 bases from J, with 16 bases in between. The CDR3 region has the DNA TGCAGTGGAACAGGGCCGGTCGGAGCTTTCTTT. It specifies CSGTGPVGAFF.

The chain links TRBV5-6 to TRBJ2-5; D not certain. The CDR3 length is 13 residues. Between the trimmed V and J ends, which lost 2 bases and 5 bases, there was a span of 10 bases. The germline CDR1 and CDR2 sequences are SGHDT and YYEEEE. The DNA of the CDR3 is TGTGCCAGCAGCTTTCAAGCGTTGGAGACCCAGTACTTC. Translated, it gives CASSFQALETQYF.

In this sample, this clone turned up a few times. The CDR3, as DNA: TGTGCCAGCAGCGTAGATCCAGCGGGGGGATCATCCAATGAGCAGTTCTTC. Protein sequence: CASSVDPAGGSSNEQFF. The rearrangement joins TRBV9 to TRBJ2-1; 9 bases align to TRBD2. With 0 bases clipped from V and 6 bases from J, the junction kept 10 bases outside the gene matches. The CDR3 contains 17 residues. Germline lookup yields CDR1 SGDLS and CDR2 YYNGEE.

The chain couples TRBV4-1 to TRBJ2-7; 10 nucleotides align to TRBD1. Per the germline V gene, CDR1 is MGHRA and CDR2 is YSYEKL. CDR3 length: 17 residues. V gave up 6 bases and J gave up 5 bases; unmatched junction bases: 16. In nucleotides, the CDR3 is TGCGCCAGCAGTCCCAGGACACTCCGGGACAGGGGCCACGAGCAGTACTTC. It specifies CASSPRTLRDRGHEQYF.

This clone was seen only once. The chain has TRBV21-1 and TRBJ1-2; TRBD1 was called by the table and not checked on the DNA. TRBV21-1 has pseudogene status. The CDR3 totals 17 residues. For the CDR3, the DNA is TGTGCCAGCAGCGCTACCACGGGACAGACCTCTAACTATGGCTACACCTTC. It yields the protein CASSATTGQTSNYGYTF.

The rearrangement links TRBV11-3 to TRBJ2-7, with D perhaps matching TRBD1 (6 bases). The CDR3 covers 14 residues. Trimming cost V 1 base and J 5 bases, with 12 bases left between them. Germline V gene sequence: CDR1 SGHNT, CDR2 YENEEA. CDR3 sequence (DNA): TGTGCCAGCAGCTTAGGCCAACAGGGTCACGAGCAGTACTTC. Translated, it gives CASSLGQQGHEQYF.

The chain has TRBV15 and TRBJ1-6; D is undetermined. The CDR3 runs 14 residues. Germline values: CDR1 LNHNV, CDR2 YYDKDF (reference sequence). V lost 9 bases and J lost 6, with 15 bases in between. This CDR3 is CATALRAINSPLHF. The DNA of the CDR3 is TGTGCCACAGCCTTGAGGGCTATTAATTCACCCCTCCACTTT.